A single sample is the source of the 18 T cell receptor beta chains below, sequenced in a study of molecular identifiers for immune sequencing clone quantification. Using its own MiXCR run on the PCR reads, TCRdb lists one record per CDR3 protein. Found here are around 460,000 distinct CDR3 sequences, roughly 23% of them singletons; the top ten hold around 0.84%. The sequencing sample was made of naive CD8+ T cells from blood, with Jurkat cell RNA spiked in. The subset denotes: FACS-sorted CD8+CD4-CCR7+CD45RA+ naive T cells. All receptors derive from a human donor in good health. Some libraries in this study had Jurkat cell RNA spiked in.

This clonotype was counted many times. The chain combines TRBV7-9 with TRBJ2-2; D is perhaps TRBD2 (5 bases). This CDR3 contains 13 residues. Germline V lookup: CDR1 SEHNR, CDR2 FQNEAQ (reference sequence). V was shortened by 5 bases and J by 4 bases, with 8 bases between the two germline ends. The CDR3 sequence: CASSPAGTGELFF. DNA for the CDR3: TGTGCCAGCAGCCCCGCGGGCACCGGGGAGCTGTTTTTT.

The chain combines TRBV27 with TRBJ2-7; 7 bases map to TRBD1. The germline gives CDR1 MNHEY, CDR2 SMNVEV (reference sequence). The J segment lost 2 bases and the V segment lost 5 bases, leaving 9 bases of the junction unmatched. The CDR3 runs 15 residues. The chain's CDR3 is CASSLTGLFPYEQYF. Here the CDR3 DNA reads TGTGCCAGCAGTCTGACAGGGTTATTCCCCTACGAGCAGTACTTC.

This clonotype has more than one count but fewer than ten. The chain uses TRBV27 and TRBJ2-1; D is possibly TRBD2 (6 bases). CDR1 MNHEY and CDR2 SMNVEV come from the germline V gene (reference sequence). The CDR3 totals 12 residues. Trimming removed 1 base from V and 8 bases from J, with 6 bases in between. The CDR3 DNA sequence: TGTGCCAGCAGTTTATGGGGGGATGAGCAGTTCTTC. Protein: CASSLWGDEQFF.

This clonotype has only a few counts. The V call is TRBV7-3, the J call TRBJ2-3, with D perhaps given as TRBD1 or TRBD2 (6 bases each). V shed 3 bases and J shed 4 bases, with 11 bases lying between them. Germline lookup yields CDR1 SGHTA and CDR2 FQGTGA. The CDR3 is 14 amino acids. CDR3 bases: TGTGCCAGCAGCTTCTTAGGGGGGTCAGATACGCAGTATTTT. This gives the protein CASSFLGGSDTQYF.

This clonotype was recorded at least ten times. The V and J genes are TRBV19 and TRBJ2-1; TRBD1 matches 7 bases. The germline CDR1 and CDR2 sequences are LNHDA and SQIVND (reference sequence). This CDR3 contains 13 residues. Trimming took 6 bases from V and 7 from J; bases not matched to a gene: 6. CDR3 protein: CASRPRGFNEQFF. DNA of the CDR3: TGTGCCAGTAGACCCAGGGGGTTTAATGAGCAGTTCTTC. The full variable domain, with the rest looked up from reference TRBV19 and TRBJ2-1, is DGGITQSPKYLFRKEGQNVTLSCEQNLNHDAMYWYRQDPGQGLRLIYYSQIVNDFQKGDIAEGYSVSREKKESFPLTVTSAQKNPTAFYLCASRPRGFNEQFFGPGTRLTVL.

The sample holds many counts of this clonotype. The chain has TRBV28 and TRBJ2-7; D perhaps matches TRBD2 (5 bases). Per the germline V gene, CDR1 is MDHEN and CDR2 is SYDVKM. There are 13 residues in the CDR3. Trimming pared 3 bases from V and 5 bases from J, leaving 11 bases between. CDR3 sequence (DNA): TGTGCCAGCAGTTTGAAGTCCGGGGACGAGCAGTACTTC. Translation gives CASSLKSGDEQYF.

This clonotype was detected a few times. This chain uses TRBV25-1 with TRBJ2-7; 8 bases are shared with TRBD1. Germline CDR1 MGHDK, CDR2 SYGVNS. This CDR3 has 16 amino acids. V lost 1 base to trimming and J lost 6 bases; unmatched junction nucleotides: 11. CDR3 sequence (DNA): TGTGCCAGCAGTGAATTCCGCACAGGGGGAGTGGGCGAGCAGTACTTC. It is translated as CASSEFRTGGVGEQYF.

This clonotype was counted ten times or more. J is TRBJ2-2 and V is TRBV12-3 or TRBV12-4; D gene uncertain. This CDR3 is 12 amino acids long. Trimming shortened V by 6 bases and J by 5 bases, and 7 bases separated the two germline ends. This CDR3 reads CASSQGTGELFF. CDR3 in DNA: TGTGCCAGCAGCCAAGGGACCGGGGAGCTGTTTTTT.

This clonotype was counted at least ten times. V gene TRBV6-5 combines with J gene TRBJ2-5; possible D gene TRBD1, 6 bases. Germline V gene data show CDR1 as MNHEY and CDR2 as SVGAGI. V lost 5 bases and J lost 5, with 12 bases in between. The CDR3 is 13 amino acids. The chain's CDR3 is CASSPTGIETQYF. DNA of the CDR3: TGTGCCAGCAGTCCCACAGGGATCGAGACCCAGTACTTC.

This clonotype showed up just a few times. The J gene is TRBJ2-1, the V gene TRBV5-6, with TRBD2 matching over 11 bases. V was pared by 0 bases and J by 7 bases, with 9 bases of the junction left unmatched. Germline V gene sequence: CDR1 SGHDT, CDR2 YYEEEE. The CDR3 runs 17 residues. CDR3 region: CASSLEVGLAADNEQFF. In DNA form, the CDR3 reads TGTGCCAGCAGCTTGGAGGTGGGACTAGCGGCGGATAATGAGCAGTTCTTC.

The rearrangement uses TRBV4-3 and TRBJ1-1; 7 bases are a match to TRBD1. The length of the CDR3 is 18 residues. Germline V gene data show CDR1 as LGHNA and CDR2 as YSLEER. V lost 3 bases to trimming and J lost 0 bases; unmatched junction nucleotides: 13. DNA of the CDR3: TGCGCCAGCAGCCATGACCTGGACAGGCCTCCCATGAACACTGAAGCTTTCTTT. Its protein is CASSHDLDRPPMNTEAFF.

The chain uses TRBV10-1 and TRBJ2-3, with TRBD1 as a possible D gene (6 bases). V lost 3 bases and J 4 bases, leaving 11 bases between the germline ends. Germline-derived CDR1 and CDR2 are WNHNN and SYGVQD (reference sequence). This CDR3 contains 14 residues. CDR3 region: CASSETGLADTQYF. CDR3 nucleotide sequence: TGCGCCAGCAGTGAAACAGGGCTGGCAGATACGCAGTATTTT.

The CDR3 sequence is CASSQDGTGYAGELFF. The CDR3 DNA reads TGCGCCAGCAGCCAAGATGGGACAGGGTATGCCGGGGAGCTGTTTTTT. The J gene is TRBJ2-2, the V gene TRBV4-3, with 9 bases that match TRBD1. This CDR3 contains 16 residues. The germline gives CDR1 LGHNA, CDR2 YSLEER. V was clipped by 0 bases and J by 6 bases; unmatched bases: 5.

The chain employs TRBV6-2 or TRBV6-3 and TRBJ2-7; no reliable D call. The CDR3 runs to 12 residues. Germline V lookup: CDR1 MNHEY, CDR2 SVGEGT. Trimming removed 7 bases from V and 3 bases from J, with 10 bases in between. The CDR3 here is CASTTAGYEQYF. In DNA, the CDR3 is TGTGCCAGCACTACGGCCGGCTACGAGCAGTACTTC.

V is TRBV27 and J is TRBJ2-3; 7 bases agree with TRBD2. Unmatched junction bases numbered 1, after V lost 0 bases and J lost 10 bases. CDR1 and CDR2 (germline): MNHEY, SMNVEV (reference sequence). The CDR3 consists of 12 residues. The CDR3 sequence is CASSLSSGPQYF. As DNA, the CDR3 is TGTGCCAGCAGTTTATCTAGCGGGCCGCAGTATTTT.

The genes are TRBV5-6 and TRBJ2-7, with unresolved D. V was clipped by 1 base and J by 3 bases, with 14 bases between them. The CDR3 sequence is 15 residues long. Germline V gene data show CDR1 as SGHDT and CDR2 as YYEEEE. CDR3: CASSLFTSVDYEQYF. Written as DNA, the CDR3 is TGTGCCAGCAGCTTGTTTACGTCGGTGGACTACGAGCAGTACTTC. Full variable domain (rest looked up from reference TRBV5-6 and TRBJ2-7): DAGVTQSPTHLIKTRGQQVTLRCSPKSGHDTVSWYQQALGQGPQFIFQYYEEEERQRGNFPDRFSGHQFPNYSSELNVNALLLGDSALYLCASSLFTSVDYEQYFGPGTRLTVT.

V is TRBV2 and J is TRBJ2-3, with 12 bases fitting TRBD2. This CDR3 has 20 residues. Germline V gene data show CDR1 as SNHLY and CDR2 as FYNNEI. V trimming: 3 bases; J trimming: 1 base; junction bases outside the gene matches: 14. In nucleotides, the CDR3 is TGTGCCAGCAGTGATCTAGCTAGCGGGGGGGCTAATGTTGGCACAGATACGCAGTATTTT. It is translated as CASSDLASGGANVGTDTQYF.

This chain uses TRBV4-2 with TRBJ1-1, with D tentatively TRBD1 (6 bases). The CDR3 length is 16 residues. Trimming pared 1 base from V and 3 bases from J, leaving 15 bases between. CDR1 is LGHNA and CDR2 is YNFKEQ in the germline V gene. The CDR3 loop is CASSQVGAGEDTEAFF. As DNA, the CDR3 is TGTGCCAGCAGCCAAGTAGGGGCAGGGGAGGACACTGAAGCTTTCTTT.